The following is a T cell receptor (beta chain) sequence with its context. This sample is part of a study of T-cell reconstitution after alpha-beta-depleted transplantation in children. Preparation of the TCRbeta library used unique molecular identifiers. TCRdb re-called the PCR reads through MiXCR, storing one row per CDR3 protein. The table includes 250,000 to 300,000 distinct CDR3 sequences, around 9.6% detected once. Looked up from germline, CDR1 is SGHRS and CDR2 is YFSETQ. The CDR3 loop spans 13 amino acids. Deletions cut 2 bases from V and 9 bases from J, with 12 bases between. J is TRBJ1-5 and V is TRBV5-1; possibly TRBD1 for D (5 bases). The TCR was taken from a human donor who donated a stem cell graft to a child with SCID. The specimen comprised PBMCs from the stem cell graft donor, sampled from the stem cell graft. The CDR3 DNA follows: TGCGCCAGCAGCTTAGGGGAGGGTGGGCCCCAGCATTTT. It yields the protein CASSLGEGGPQHF.